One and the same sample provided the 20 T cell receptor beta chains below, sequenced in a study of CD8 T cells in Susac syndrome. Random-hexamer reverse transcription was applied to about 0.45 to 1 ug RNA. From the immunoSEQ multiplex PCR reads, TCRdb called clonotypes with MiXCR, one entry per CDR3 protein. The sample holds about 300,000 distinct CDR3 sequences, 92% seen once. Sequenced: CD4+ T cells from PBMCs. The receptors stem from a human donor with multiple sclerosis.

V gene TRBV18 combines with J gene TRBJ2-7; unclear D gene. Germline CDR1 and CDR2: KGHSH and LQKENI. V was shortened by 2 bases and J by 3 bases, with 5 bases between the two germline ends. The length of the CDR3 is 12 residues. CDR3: CASSPEGYEQYF. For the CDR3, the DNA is TGTGCCAGCTCACCAGAAGGCTACGAGCAGTACTTC.

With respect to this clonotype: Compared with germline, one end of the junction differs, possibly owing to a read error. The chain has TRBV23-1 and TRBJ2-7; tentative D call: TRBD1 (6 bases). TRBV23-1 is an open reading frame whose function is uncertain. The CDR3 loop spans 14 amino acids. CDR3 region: CASSQPGTTYEQHF. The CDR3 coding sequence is TGCGCCAGCAGTCAACCCGGGACAACCTACGAGCAGCACTTC.

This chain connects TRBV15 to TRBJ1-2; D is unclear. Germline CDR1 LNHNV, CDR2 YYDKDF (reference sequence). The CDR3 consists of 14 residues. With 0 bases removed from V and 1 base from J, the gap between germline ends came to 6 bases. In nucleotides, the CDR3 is TGTGCCACCAGCAGAGATCGGGTTAACTATGGCTACACCTTC. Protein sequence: CATSRDRVNYGYTF.

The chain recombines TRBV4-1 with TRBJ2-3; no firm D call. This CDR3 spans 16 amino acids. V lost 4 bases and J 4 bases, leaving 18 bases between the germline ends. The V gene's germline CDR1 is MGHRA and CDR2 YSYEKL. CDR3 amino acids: CASSPPRVGRADTQYF. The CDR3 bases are TGCGCCAGCAGCCCCCCCCGGGTAGGGCGAGCAGATACGCAGTATTTT.

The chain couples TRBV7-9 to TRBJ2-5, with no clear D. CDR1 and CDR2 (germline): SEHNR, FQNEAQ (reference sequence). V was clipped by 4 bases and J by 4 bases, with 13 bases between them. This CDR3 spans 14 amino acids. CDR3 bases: TGTGCCAGCAGCTCGTTTGAAGGGCGAGAGACCCAGTACTTC. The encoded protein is CASSSFEGRETQYF.

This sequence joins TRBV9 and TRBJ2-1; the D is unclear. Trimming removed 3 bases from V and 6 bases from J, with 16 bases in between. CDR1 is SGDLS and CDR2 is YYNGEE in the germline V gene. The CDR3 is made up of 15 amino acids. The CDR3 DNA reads TGTGCCAGCAGCGGCAATGTGCAGCCAGTCAATGAGCAGTTCTTC. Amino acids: CASSGNVQPVNEQFF.

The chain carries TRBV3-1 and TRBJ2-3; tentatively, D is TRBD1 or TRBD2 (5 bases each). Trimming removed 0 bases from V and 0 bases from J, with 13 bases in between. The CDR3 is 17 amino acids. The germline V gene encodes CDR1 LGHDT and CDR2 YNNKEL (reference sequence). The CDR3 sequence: CASSQDNEGYSTDTQYF. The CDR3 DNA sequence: TGTGCCAGCAGCCAAGATAACGAGGGGTACAGCACAGATACGCAGTATTTT.

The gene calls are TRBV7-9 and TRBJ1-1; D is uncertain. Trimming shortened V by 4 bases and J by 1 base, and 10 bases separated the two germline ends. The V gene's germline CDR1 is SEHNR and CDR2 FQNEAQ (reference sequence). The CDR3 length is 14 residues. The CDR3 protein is CASSSPTANTEAFF. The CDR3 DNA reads TGTGCCAGCAGCTCCCCGACTGCGAACACTGAAGCTTTCTTT.

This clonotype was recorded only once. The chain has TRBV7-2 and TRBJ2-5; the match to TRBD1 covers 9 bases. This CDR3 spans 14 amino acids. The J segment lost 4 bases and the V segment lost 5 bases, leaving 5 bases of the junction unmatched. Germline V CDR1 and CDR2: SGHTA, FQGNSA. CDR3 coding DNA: TGTGCCAGCAGCCAGGGGACAGGGATAGAGACCCAGTACTTC. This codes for CASSQGTGIETQYF.

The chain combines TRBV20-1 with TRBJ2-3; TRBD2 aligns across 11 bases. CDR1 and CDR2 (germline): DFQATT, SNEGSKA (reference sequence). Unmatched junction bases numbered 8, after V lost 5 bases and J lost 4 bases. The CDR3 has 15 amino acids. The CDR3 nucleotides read TGCAGTGCTGCCCTCTCTAGCGGGGGGTCAGATACGCAGTATTTT. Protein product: CSAALSSGGSDTQYF.

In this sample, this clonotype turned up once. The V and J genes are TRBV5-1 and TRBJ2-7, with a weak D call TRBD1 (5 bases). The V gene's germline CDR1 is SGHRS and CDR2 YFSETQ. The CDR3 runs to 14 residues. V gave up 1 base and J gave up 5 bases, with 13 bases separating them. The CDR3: CASSLSGYFDEQYF. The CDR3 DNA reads TGCGCCAGCAGCTTGTCAGGGTATTTTGACGAGCAGTACTTC. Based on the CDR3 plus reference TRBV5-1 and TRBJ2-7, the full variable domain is KAGVTQTPRYLIKTRGQQVTLSCSPISGHRSVSWYQQTPGQGLQFLFEYFSETQRNKGNFPGRFSGRQFSNSRSEMNVSTLELGDSALYLCASSLSGYFDEQYFGPGTRLTVT.

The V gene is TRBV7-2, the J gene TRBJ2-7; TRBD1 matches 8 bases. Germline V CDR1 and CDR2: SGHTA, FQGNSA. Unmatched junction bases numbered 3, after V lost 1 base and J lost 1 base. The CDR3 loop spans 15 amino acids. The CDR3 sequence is CASSLGGTGSYEQYF. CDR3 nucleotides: TGTGCCAGCAGCTTAGGGGGGACAGGATCCTACGAGCAGTACTTC.

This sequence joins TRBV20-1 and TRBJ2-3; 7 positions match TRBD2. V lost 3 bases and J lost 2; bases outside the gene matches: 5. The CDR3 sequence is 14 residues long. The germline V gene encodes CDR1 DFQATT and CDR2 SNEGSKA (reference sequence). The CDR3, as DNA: TGCAGTGCTAGCAACGGGGGGTCCACAGATACGCAGTATTTT. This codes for CSASNGGSTDTQYF.

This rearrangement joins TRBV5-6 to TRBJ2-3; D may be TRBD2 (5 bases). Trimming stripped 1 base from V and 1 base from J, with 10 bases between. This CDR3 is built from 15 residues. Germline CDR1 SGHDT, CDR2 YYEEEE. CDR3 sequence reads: CASSLSGPRTDTQYF. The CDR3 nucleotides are TGTGCCAGCAGCTTGAGCGGACCCCGCACAGATACGCAGTATTTT.

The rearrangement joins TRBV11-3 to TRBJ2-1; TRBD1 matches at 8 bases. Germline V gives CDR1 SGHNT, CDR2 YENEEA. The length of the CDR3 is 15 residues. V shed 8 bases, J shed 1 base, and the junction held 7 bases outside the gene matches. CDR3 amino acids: CASGQGLLSYNEQFF. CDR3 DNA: TGTGCCAGCGGACAGGGATTACTGTCCTACAATGAGCAGTTCTTC.

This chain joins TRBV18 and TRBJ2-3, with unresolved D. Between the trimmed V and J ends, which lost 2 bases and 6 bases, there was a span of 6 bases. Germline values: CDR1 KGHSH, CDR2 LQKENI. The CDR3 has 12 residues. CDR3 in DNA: TGTGCCAGCTCACCAGACCGTGATACGCAGTATTTT. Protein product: CASSPDRDTQYF.

The CDR3 reads CASTIWGNQPQHF. As DNA, the CDR3 is TGTGCCAGCACAATCTGGGGCAATCAGCCCCAGCATTTT. The chain joins TRBV12-3 or TRBV12-4 to TRBJ1-5; D gene ambiguous. The CDR3 has 13 residues. Trimming stripped 7 bases from V and 2 bases from J, with 9 bases between.

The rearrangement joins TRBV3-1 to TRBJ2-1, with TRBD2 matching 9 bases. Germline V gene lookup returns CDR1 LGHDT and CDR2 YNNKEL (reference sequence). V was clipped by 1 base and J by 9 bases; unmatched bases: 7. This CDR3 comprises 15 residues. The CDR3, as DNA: TGTGCCAGCAGCCAAGCCGGCGGGGGGGCCTTTGAGCAGTTCTTC. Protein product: CASSQAGGGAFEQFF.

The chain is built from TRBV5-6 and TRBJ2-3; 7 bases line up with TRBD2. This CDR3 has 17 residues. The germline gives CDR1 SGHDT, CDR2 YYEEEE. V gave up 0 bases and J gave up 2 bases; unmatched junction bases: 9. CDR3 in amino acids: CASSLGASGGFTDTQYF. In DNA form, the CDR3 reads TGTGCCAGCAGCTTGGGCGCTAGCGGTGGGTTCACAGATACGCAGTATTTT. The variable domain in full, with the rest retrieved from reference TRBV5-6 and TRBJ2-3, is DAGVTQSPTHLIKTRGQQVTLRCSPKSGHDTVSWYQQALGQGPQFIFQYYEEEERQRGNFPDRFSGHQFPNYSSELNVNALLLGDSALYLCASSLGASGGFTDTQYFGPGTRLTVL.

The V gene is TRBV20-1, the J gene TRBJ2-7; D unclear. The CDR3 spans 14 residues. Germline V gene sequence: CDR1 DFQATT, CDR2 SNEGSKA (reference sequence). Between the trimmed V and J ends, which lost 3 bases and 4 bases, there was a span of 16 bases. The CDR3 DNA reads TGCAGTGCTAGCAATGCGGCGGTTTCTTACGAGCAGTACTTC. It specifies CSASNAAVSYEQYF.